One and the same sample provided the 17 T cell receptor beta chains below, sequenced in a study of blood T cell repertoires in COVID-19. Profiling relied on immunoSEQ multiplex PCR, and the TCRdb table lists in-frame clones only, not all of them. The sample has about 200,000 clones, 70% to 90% seen once; the top ten hold roughly 10%. The sequenced sample was peripheral blood. These receptors originate from a woman aged 50 to 65 with COVID-19, enrolled during active disease.

The chain joins TRBV5-1 to TRBJ2-2, with a weak D call TRBD2 (5 bases). V gave up 1 base and J gave up 7 bases, with 17 bases separating them. The CDR3 length is 16 residues. CDR1 is SGHRS, CDR2 YFSETQ, per germline. CDR3 protein: CASSLRPGGGIGELFF. The CDR3 DNA follows: TGCGCCAGCAGCTTGAGGCCAGGAGGTGGGATCGGGGAGCTGTTTTTT.

The chain is built from TRBV19 and TRBJ1-1; 10 nucleotides agree with TRBD1. CDR1 is LNHDA and CDR2 is SQIVND in the germline V gene (reference sequence). Trimming at V came to 2 bases and at J to 8 bases, leaving 2 bases not matched to a gene. The CDR3 contains 13 residues. The CDR3 sequence is CASSIWDRGEAFF. CDR3 nucleotide sequence: TGTGCCAGTAGTATATGGGACAGGGGAGAAGCTTTCTTT.

The chain employs TRBV5-4 and TRBJ2-3; a weak D match, TRBD2 (5 bases). The CDR3 runs 15 residues. The V gene lost 0 bases and the J gene lost 0 bases, with 8 bases spanning the gap. Germline assignment: CDR1 SGHNT and CDR2 YYREEE (reference sequence). The CDR3 DNA reads TGTGCCAGCAGCTTGGTAGGGAGTAGCACAGATACGCAGTATTTT. Translated, it gives CASSLVGSSTDTQYF.

The gene calls are TRBV24-1 and TRBJ2-2; possible D gene TRBD2, 6 bases. CDR1 and CDR2 (germline): KGHDR, SFDVKD. V dropped 9 bases and J dropped 5 bases, with 12 bases sitting between them. CDR3 length: 13 residues. CDR3 DNA: TGTGCCACCCGACCGGGGGTGACCGGGGAGCTGTTTTTT. Translation: CATRPGVTGELFF.

This chain connects TRBV6-1 to TRBJ1-5; D uncertain. The CDR3 is 12 residues long. Germline CDR1 and CDR2: MNHNS and SASEGT. The V and J ends lost 0 bases and 11 bases respectively, with 8 bases between them. CDR3: CASSEARPAQHF. In DNA, the CDR3 is TGTGCCAGCAGTGAAGCGCGGCCGGCCCAGCATTTT.

This chain joins TRBV3-1 (or the pseudogene TRBV3-2) and TRBJ1-3; D gene unclear. Germline V gene sequence: CDR1 LGHDT, CDR2 YNNKEL (reference sequence). V was shortened by 0 bases and J by 0 bases, with 9 bases between the two germline ends. The CDR3 consists of 16 residues. The CDR3 sequence: CASSQDVAVSGNTIYF. CDR3 sequence (DNA): TGTGCCAGCAGCCAAGACGTCGCAGTCTCTGGAAACACCATATATTTT.

This rearrangement joins TRBV9 to TRBJ2-2; 11 bases are shared with TRBD2. This CDR3 contains 16 residues. Germline CDR1 and CDR2: SGDLS and YYNGEE. The J segment lost 4 bases and the V segment lost 3 bases, leaving 5 bases of the junction unmatched. CDR3 nucleotides: TGTGCCAGCAGCGGCTTACTAGCGGGGGTCACCGGGGAGCTGTTTTTT. Its translation: CASSGLLAGVTGELFF.

The V gene is TRBV2, the J gene TRBJ2-7; 8 nucleotides align to TRBD1. CDR1 is SNHLY and CDR2 is FYNNEI in the germline V gene. CDR3 length equals 14 residues. The trim removed 7 bases at V and 5 bases at J, leaving 10 bases unmatched. This CDR3 reads CASKRAGGFHEQYF. The CDR3 nucleotides are TGTGCCAGCAAAAGGGCAGGGGGCTTTCACGAGCAGTACTTC.

This rearrangement joins TRBV27 to TRBJ1-4; 8 bases fit TRBD1. CDR1 and CDR2 (germline): MNHEY, SMNVEV (reference sequence). With 6 bases clipped from V and 7 bases from J, the junction kept 7 bases outside the gene matches. The CDR3 is made up of 14 amino acids. The CDR3 DNA follows: TGTGCCAGCAGCTCCGGGACAGGTACTGAAAAACTGTTTTTT. It codes for CASSSGTGTEKLFF.

The chain couples TRBV7-9 to TRBJ2-7; D is unresolved. CDR1 is SEHNR, CDR2 FQNEAQ, per germline (reference sequence). The CDR3 sequence is 11 residues long. Trimming shortened V by 4 bases and J by 4 bases, and 5 bases separated the two germline ends. The CDR3 reads CASSSKYEQYF. In nucleotides, the CDR3 is TGTGCCAGCAGCTCTAAATACGAGCAGTACTTC. The whole variable domain, filled in from reference TRBV7-9 and TRBJ2-7, reads DTGVSQNPRHKITKRGQNVTFRCDPISEHNRLYWYRQTLGQGPEFLTYFQNEAQLEKSRLLSDRFSAERPKGSFSTLEIQRTEQGDSAMYLCASSSKYEQYFGPGTRLTVT.

V usage is TRBV20-1 and J usage is TRBJ1-4; the D is unclear. Germline V lookup: CDR1 DFQATT, CDR2 SNEGSKA (reference sequence). The CDR3 sequence is 11 residues long. Trimming cost V 6 bases and J 4 bases, with 6 bases left between them. The CDR3 protein is CSATNNEKLFF. The CDR3 coding sequence is TGCAGTGCCACTAATAATGAAAAACTGTTTTTT.

The chain uses TRBV28 and TRBJ1-6, with TRBD1 as a possible D gene (6 bases). With 2 bases removed from V and 3 bases from J, the gap between germline ends came to 17 bases. The germline V gene has CDR1 MDHEN and CDR2 SYDVKM. This CDR3 has 18 amino acids. CDR3 sequence: CASSLTGAGENYNSPLHF. DNA of the CDR3: TGTGCCAGCAGTTTAACCGGAGCAGGGGAAAACTATAATTCACCCCTCCACTTT. The entire variable domain, with the rest obtained from reference TRBV28 and TRBJ1-6, is as follows: DVKVTQSSRYLVKRTGEKVFLECVQDMDHENMFWYRQDPGLGLRLIYFSYDVKMKEKGDIPEGYSVSREKKERFSLILESASTNQTSMYLCASSLTGAGENYNSPLHFGNGTRLTVT.

The table lists this clone with a count of one. The chain is built from TRBV7-9 and TRBJ2-3, with 7 bases that match TRBD1. CDR1 SEHNR and CDR2 FQNEAQ come from the germline V gene (reference sequence). The CDR3 contains 18 residues. V shed 2 bases, J shed 0 bases, and the junction held 11 bases outside the gene matches. The CDR3 DNA is TGTGCCAGCAGCTTACGGACAGGCACCACCGTTAGCACAGATACGCAGTATTTT. Translation: CASSLRTGTTVSTDTQYF. The complete variable domain, with remaining parts taken from reference TRBV7-9 and TRBJ2-3, reads DTGVSQNPRHKITKRGQNVTFRCDPISEHNRLYWYRQTLGQGPEFLTYFQNEAQLEKSRLLSDRFSAERPKGSFSTLEIQRTEQGDSAMYLCASSLRTGTTVSTDTQYFGPGTRLTVL.

This clone was seen only once. The chain is built from TRBV25-1 and TRBJ1-4; tentatively, D is TRBD1 (5 bases). Germline V CDR1 and CDR2: MGHDK, SYGVNS. Trimming removed 5 bases from V and 4 bases from J, with 17 bases in between. The CDR3 extends over 16 amino acids. This CDR3 is CASSPWGESSNEKLFF. As DNA, the CDR3 is TGTGCCAGCAGTCCCTGGGGGGAAAGCAGTAATGAAAAACTGTTTTTT.

CDR3 region: CASSSGQQVPGYTF. In nucleotides, the CDR3 is TGTGCCAGCAGCTCTGGACAGCAAGTACCGGGCTACACCTTC. The chain carries TRBV5-6 and TRBJ1-2; a possible D gene is TRBD1 (6 bases). Germline loops: CDR1 SGHDT, CDR2 YYEEEE. V was cut by 3 bases and J by 8 bases, with 17 bases left in between. The CDR3 is 14 residues long.

This chain connects TRBV30 to TRBJ2-1, with D perhaps matching TRBD1 (6 bases). The CDR3 runs 13 residues. Germline CDR1 and CDR2: GTSNPN and SVGIG (reference sequence). Trimming took off 2 bases at V and 14 bases at J, with 19 bases between the two ends. The CDR3 spells CAWSNGVQGFKFF. For the CDR3, the DNA is TGTGCCTGGAGTAACGGGGTCCAGGGGTTTAAGTTCTTC.

V usage is TRBV6-1 and J usage is TRBJ2-5, with 13 bases that match TRBD2. The length of the CDR3 is 15 residues. CDR1 is MNHNS, CDR2 SASEGT, per germline. V was pared by 1 base and J by 7 bases, with 3 bases of the junction left unmatched. CDR3 protein: CASSEGLAGGRTQYF. CDR3 coding DNA: TGTGCCAGCAGTGAAGGACTAGCGGGGGGAAGGACCCAGTACTTC.